This TCR beta chain was found in a study of cytomegalovirus exposure and HLA in healthy donors. Study-wide background: T cells numbering around 190 million yielded more than 95 million unique TCR beta sequences in an earlier analysis. Study-wide results and limits: Cytomegalovirus association was assigned to about 150 TCR beta chains.

There are 15 residues in the CDR3. Trimming removed 1 base from V and 3 bases from J, with 12 bases in between. CDR1 LGHNT and CDR2 FRNRAP come from the germline V gene. PCR used 60 Vbeta primers and 13 Jbeta primers. Sequenced by immunoSEQ multiplex PCR; TCRdb stores in-frame clones only, minus some. Among around 150,000 clones, 60% to 85% were seen once, and the ten largest hold roughly 6.3%. Note on this clone: Its antigen is undetermined.

Sequenced input: PBMCs. The source of this sequence is a man aged 45-65 years in good health and CMV-seropositive. The genes are TRBV12-5 and TRBJ1-2; a weak D match, TRBD1 (6 bases). DNA of the CDR3: TGTGCTAGTGGTTTGGAACTGGGGGCATACTATGGCTACACCTTC. Encoded protein: CASGLELGAYYGYTF.